This TCR beta chain was captured by sequencing in a study of memory CD4+ T cells and cytomegalovirus serostatus. Study findings and constraints: Suggested: most of the CMV-linked TCR signature lies in CD4+ memory cells.

Original processing notes: After removing out-of-frame reads, 2.3 million or so distinct TCRbeta sequences remained. The data were produced by immunoSEQ multiplex PCR, yet TCRdb's version contains in-frame clones alone and is incomplete. V, J and clone size were drawn from that table, and D and trimming were deduced from the DNA. Here the sample spans about 56,000 clones, roughly 87% being singletons. On this clone itself: Its antigen is undetermined.

The CDR3 runs 15 residues. Germline V CDR1 and CDR2: SGHTA, FQGNSA. Trimming took 3 bases from V and 1 from J, leaving 12 bases between them. The sort gate was single viable CD3+CD4+CD8-CD45RO+ cells for memory CD4+ T cells. The gene calls are TRBV7-2 and TRBJ1-1, with D possibly TRBD1 on 6 matching bases. The receptor comes from an adult in good health and CMV-seronegative. Source material: memory CD4+ T cells from blood. In nucleotides, the CDR3 is TGTGCCAGCAGCTTGAGGGGGTCGAAGAACACTGAAGCTTTCTTT. Encoded protein: CASSLRGSKNTEAFF.